This T cell receptor beta chain was retrieved from a study of blood T cell repertoires in COVID-19. For the study at large: Material from acute and convalescent COVID-19 was sourced from the United States, Italy and Spain.

Trimming stripped 4 bases from V and 5 bases from J, with 8 bases between. Germline V gives CDR1 GTSNPN, CDR2 SVGIG (reference sequence). The CDR3 spans 11 residues. As handled by the study authors: Estimated nucleated cell counts came from reference gene primer amplification. Clones were sequenced by immunoSEQ multiplex PCR, and TCRdb holds only the in-frame ones, with some missing. D and trimming were read from the DNA, whereas the V and J calls and clone size are those reported in that table. The sample shows roughly 260,000 clones, around 90% of them seen only once. Study members were between roughly 18 and 90 years old and lived in 20 to 25 US regions. Participants reported their clinical history, and cohort assignment relied on those reports.

The receptor's source is a woman under 40 with acute COVID-19. The sample comprised PBMCs or T cells enriched from blood (not recorded which). The J gene is TRBJ2-5, the V gene TRBV30; possible D gene TRBD2, 5 bases. CDR3 nucleotides: TGTGCCTGGATGAGGGAGGAGACCCAGTACTTC. It is translated as CAWMREETQYF.